What follows is one T cell receptor (beta chain) and its context. The antigen is undetermined. This record comes from a study of vaccination effects on CD4 cells after COVID-19. Study-level information: The vaccine given was either BNT162b2 or mRNA-1273, in two doses.

CD4+ T cell isolation took place after 10 days of culture. Some clones are missing from TCRdb's copy, which holds only in-frame ones; the method was immunoSEQ multiplex PCR. The data hold around 37,000 clones, with 65% to 75% observed a single time. Study-wide findings and caveats: Infection-derived and vaccine-derived clones contracted markedly late after vaccination. Few convalescent patients, and no early post-infection timepoints, were available to the study.

With 7 bases clipped from V and 0 bases from J, the junction kept 6 bases outside the gene matches. The V gene's germline CDR1 is ENHRY and CDR2 SYGVKD. The CDR3 loop spans 17 amino acids. The receptor comes from a human donor who received a COVID-19 vaccine. The sample consisted of CD4+ T cells from PBMCs cultured without peptide, taken before COVID-19 vaccination. The chain employs TRBV10-3 and TRBJ2-1, with 13 bases lining up with TRBD2. The CDR3 reads CAIIATSGRSSYNEQFF. The CDR3 bases are TGTGCCATCATCGCGACTAGCGGGAGGAGCTCCTACAATGAGCAGTTCTTC.